The source of this T cell receptor (beta chain) is a study of cytomegalovirus exposure and HLA in healthy donors. Nominal health characterized the donors when sampled, though unrecorded immune exposures were likely. As for this clone: Its antigen is undetermined.

Study-wide results and limits: In a later analysis, an Asian-associated ancestry cluster reportedly showed fewer N-insertions than the approximately 700-donor mean.

Germline V gives CDR1 MRHNA, CDR2 SNTAGT. Trimming left V 2 bases short and J 2 bases short, with 5 bases between. This CDR3 is built from 13 residues. This PCR relied on a set of 60 Vbeta primers and 13 Jbeta primers. The assay was immunoSEQ multiplex PCR, and TCRdb's table has in-frame clones only and misses some. Of 110,000 to 150,000 clones listed, approximately 80% are singletons. The sample was PBMCs. This clonotype originated in a male donor in good health and CMV-seropositive. The chain combines TRBV6-4 with TRBJ2-3; no firm D call. The CDR3 sequence is CASSDGNTDTQYF. The CDR3 DNA reads as TGTGCCAGCAGTGACGGCAACACAGATACGCAGTATTTT.